The subject of this entry is one T cell receptor beta chain. This sample stems from a study of blood T cell repertoires in COVID-19. This CDR3 region has 16 residues. V shed 2 bases, J shed 2 bases, and the junction held 7 bases outside the gene matches. Germline lookup yields CDR1 MNHEY and CDR2 SMNVEV (reference sequence). The protocol was immunoSEQ multiplex PCR, while the TCRdb copy is restricted to in-frame clones and leaves out a portion. In the table there are about 99,000 clones, roughly 76% of which are singletons. This receptor was taken from an elderly man with COVID-19, enrolled during active disease. This chain joins TRBV27 and TRBJ2-3; 7 positions match TRBD1. The specimen sequenced was peripheral blood. The CDR3 coding sequence is TGTGCCAGCAGTTTAATAGGGACAGAGCTCACAGATACGCAGTATTTT. This sequence encodes CASSLIGTELTDTQYF.